One TCR beta chain is described in this entry. This sample was included in a study of blood T cell repertoires in COVID-19. Background on the study: The analysed material was cDNA or gDNA that came from T cells, B-cell-depleted T cells, or PBMCs.

Participants spanned ages about 18 to 100 years and resided in fewer than 30 US areas. Assignments of participants to cohorts depended upon their own reported clinical history. For recovered donors of Cohort 3, there were two negative PCRs, clearance, or symptom resolution. The CDR3 is 15 residues long. CDR1 is SNHLY, CDR2 FYNNEI, per germline. The junction had 3 bases not matched to a gene; V was cut back by 6 bases and J by 0 bases. Clones were sequenced by immunoSEQ multiplex PCR, and TCRdb holds only the in-frame ones, with some missing. This table has roughly 250,000 clones, 80% to 90% appearing once.

The chain links TRBV2 to TRBJ2-7, with 12 bases aligning to TRBD2. Sequencing was performed on PBMCs or T cells enriched from blood (not recorded which). The source is a woman between 25 and 40 years old who had recovered from COVID-19. This CDR3 is CASRMTSGGSYEQYF. CDR3 nucleotide sequence: TGTGCCAGCAGGATGACTAGCGGGGGCTCCTACGAGCAGTACTTC. Drawing the rest from reference TRBV2 and TRBJ2-7, the complete variable domain is EPEVTQTPSHQVTQMGQEVILRCVPISNHLYFYWYRQILGQKVEFLVSFYNNEISEKSEIFDDQFSVERPDGSNFTLKIRSTKLEDSAMYFCASRMTSGGSYEQYFGPGTRLTVT.